These 20 T cell receptor beta chains originate from one sample sequenced in a study of T cell responses to AZD1222 COVID-19 vaccine. TCRdb's copy holds only in-frame clones and misses some; the assay was immunoSEQ multiplex PCR. The sample comprises about 72,000 clones, 80% to 90% of which are singletons, and under 30% rests with the top ten. Source: peripheral blood, taken on day 0 of AZD1222 vaccination. These receptors came from an adult in good health.

The rearrangement joins TRBV6-6 to TRBJ2-5, with 7 bases identical to TRBD1. This CDR3 contains 16 residues. Germline assignment: CDR1 MNHNY and CDR2 SVGAGI (reference sequence). V lost 6 bases to trimming and J lost 1 base; unmatched junction nucleotides: 11. CDR3 nucleotide sequence: TGTGCCAGCAGCCCGTGGATGGGACAGCTCCAAGAGACCCAGTACTTC. As protein: CASSPWMGQLQETQYF.

CDR3 amino acids: CASSLVETASQDYGYTF. Here the CDR3 DNA reads TGTGCCAGCAGCTTAGTGGAGACAGCGAGCCAAGACTATGGCTACACCTTC. The chain is built from TRBV7-9 and TRBJ1-2; TRBD1 might be the D (5 bases). V dropped 1 base and J dropped 3 bases, with 18 bases sitting between them. This CDR3 comprises 17 residues. Germline lookup yields CDR1 SEHNR and CDR2 FQNEAQ (reference sequence).

The V call is TRBV10-2, the J call TRBJ1-1, with D unclear. Germline loops: CDR1 WSHSY, CDR2 SAAADI. Trimming took 3 bases from V and 8 from J, leaving 7 bases between them. The CDR3 spans 11 residues. The CDR3 region is CASSEEAEAFF. The DNA for the CDR3 is TGCGCCAGCAGTGAAGAGGCCGAAGCTTTCTTT.

The chain uses TRBV30 and TRBJ2-7, with TRBD1 matching over 10 bases. V shed 8 bases and J 4 bases; nucleotides not matched to a gene: 11. CDR3 length equals 14 residues. Germline V gene data show CDR1 as GTSNPN and CDR2 as SVGIG (reference sequence). The CDR3 loop is CAGRERTGGYEQYF. CDR3 nucleotides: TGTGCCGGAAGGGAAAGGACAGGGGGTTACGAGCAGTACTTC.

This chain uses TRBV7-6 with TRBJ1-6; TRBD1 matches 8 bases. Germline CDR1 is SGHVS and CDR2 is FNYEAQ. The CDR3 loop spans 14 amino acids. The junction had 7 bases not matched to a gene; V was cut back by 5 bases and J by 10 bases. CDR3 sequence (DNA): TGTGCCAGCAGCCCTGTGGGGACAGGATCACCCCTCCACTTT. Amino acid sequence: CASSPVGTGSPLHF.

The chain recombines TRBV6-5 with TRBJ1-2; 10 bases map to TRBD1. The V and J ends lost 6 bases and 4 bases, in that order; junction bases with no gene match: 5. The CDR3 has 14 residues. Germline CDR1 reads MNHEY; CDR2 reads SVGAGI. In DNA form, the CDR3 reads TGTGCCAGCAGAATACGACAGGGGGCCTATGGCTACACCTTC. It is translated as CASRIRQGAYGYTF.

The chain links TRBV5-1 to TRBJ2-1; no definite D call. CDR3 size: 13 residues. In germline, CDR1 is SGHRS, CDR2 YFSETQ. V was trimmed by 2 bases and J by 6 bases, leaving 9 bases between them. The CDR3: CASSLRLPNEQFF. CDR3 DNA: TGCGCCAGCAGCTTAAGACTTCCCAATGAGCAGTTCTTC.

This chain joins TRBV6-4 and TRBJ1-1; no firm D call. CDR1 and CDR2 from the germline V gene are MRHNA and SNTAGT. Trimming stripped 5 bases from V and 4 bases from J, with 11 bases between. This CDR3 region has 13 residues. For the CDR3, the DNA is TGTGCCAGCAGTTTTTCCAGTACCACTGAAGCTTTCTTT. Amino acid sequence: CASSFSSTTEAFF.

The chain employs TRBV6-1 and TRBJ1-3; D perhaps matches TRBD1 (6 bases). V gave up 4 bases and J gave up 2 bases, with 15 bases separating them. This CDR3 spans 16 amino acids. CDR1 MNHNS and CDR2 SASEGT come from the germline V gene. Here the CDR3 reads CASSALQGGPGNTIYF. CDR3 in DNA: TGTGCCAGCAGTGCTCTACAGGGTGGCCCTGGAAACACCATATATTTT.

The chain recombines TRBV6-5 with TRBJ2-5, with 9 bases identical to TRBD1. The CDR3 has 15 amino acids. The germline CDR1 and CDR2 sequences are MNHEY and SVGAGI. Trimming removed 5 bases from V and 5 bases from J; junction bases left unmatched: 9. The CDR3 here is CASSPGQGNFETQYF. The CDR3 region has the DNA TGTGCCAGCAGTCCGGGACAGGGCAATTTCGAGACCCAGTACTTC.

V is TRBV3-1 (or the pseudogene TRBV3-2) and J is TRBJ1-1, with D perhaps matching TRBD1 (5 bases). Germline V CDR1 and CDR2: LGHDT, YNNKEL (reference sequence). V was trimmed by 5 bases and J by 11 bases, leaving 18 bases between them. CDR3 length: 13 amino acids. The CDR3 DNA is TGTGCCAGCAGCAGCCAGGATGGCGGGGGGGCTTTCTTT. It yields the protein CASSSQDGGGAFF.

The rearrangement joins TRBV19 to TRBJ2-7; D not resolved. This CDR3 has 13 residues. Trimming removed 4 bases from V and 3 bases from J, with 10 bases in between. Germline-derived CDR1 and CDR2 are LNHDA and SQIVND (reference sequence). CDR3 loop: CASSKERNYEQYF. The CDR3 nucleotides read TGTGCCAGTAGTAAGGAGCGAAACTACGAGCAGTACTTC. Based on the CDR3 plus reference TRBV19 and TRBJ2-7, the full variable domain is DGGITQSPKYLFRKEGQNVTLSCEQNLNHDAMYWYRQDPGQGLRLIYYSQIVNDFQKGDIAEGYSVSREKKESFPLTVTSAQKNPTAFYLCASSKERNYEQYFGPGTRLTVT.

The chain is built from TRBV6-5 and TRBJ2-7; 7 bases match TRBD2. After removal of 7 bases from V and 9 bases from J, the junction contained 12 bases not matched to a gene. The length of the CDR3 is 13 residues. Germline V CDR1 and CDR2: MNHEY, SVGAGI. The CDR3 DNA is TGTGCCAGCACCCAATCCCGGGGGGACGGGCAGTACTTC. Its translation is CASTQSRGDGQYF.

The rearrangement uses TRBV4-2 and TRBJ2-4; D remains unclear. The CDR3 extends over 15 amino acids. The germline V and J ends were trimmed by 2 bases and 4 bases, with 12 bases remaining between them. Germline V lookup: CDR1 LGHNA, CDR2 YNFKEQ. CDR3 residues: CASSQKFVGKNIQYF. The CDR3 region has the DNA TGTGCCAGCAGCCAAAAATTCGTCGGGAAAAACATTCAGTACTTC.

This clone has only one observation. The rearrangement uses TRBV14 and TRBJ1-6; D unclear. Trimming removed 0 bases at V and 10 bases at J, with 4 bases between. The CDR3 covers 12 residues. Germline CDR1 reads SGHDN; CDR2 reads FVKESK. This CDR3 is CASSQDLSPLHF. CDR3 in DNA: TGTGCCAGCAGCCAAGACCTCTCACCCCTCCACTTT.

The chain links TRBV7-2 to TRBJ2-1, with D unclear. The CDR3 length is 18 residues. Germline lookup yields CDR1 SGHTA and CDR2 FQGNSA. V lost 6 bases and J 0 bases, leaving 21 bases between the germline ends. The CDR3 nucleotides read TGTGCCAGCAGGAGGTACCCCGCGGCCGTTACCTCCTACAATGAGCAGTTCTTC. The encoded protein is CASRRYPAAVTSYNEQFF. Full variable domain (rest looked up from reference TRBV7-2 and TRBJ2-1): GAGVSQSPSNKVTEKGKDVELRCDPISGHTALYWYRQSLGQGLEFLIYFQGNSAPDKSGLPSDRFSAERTGGSVSTLTIQRTQQEDSAVYLCASRRYPAAVTSYNEQFFGPGTRLTVL.

The chain uses TRBV12-5 and TRBJ1-3, with unresolved D. V lost 6 bases, J lost 0 bases, and 15 bases lay in between. The CDR3 runs 16 residues. Per germline, CDR1 LGHNT and CDR2 FRNRAP. For the CDR3, the DNA is TGTGCTAGTGGCTTGTCCACACAGAGCTCTGGAAACACCATATATTTT. This codes for CASGLSTQSSGNTIYF.

The rearrangement uses TRBV2 and TRBJ2-2, with D unclear. Trimming took off 8 bases at V and 4 bases at J, with 8 bases between the two ends. Per germline, CDR1 SNHLY and CDR2 FYNNEI. The CDR3 contains 12 residues. CDR3 in DNA: TGTGCCAGCTGTTCGATCACCGGGGAGCTGTTTTTT. This sequence encodes CASCSITGELFF.

CDR3 nucleotide sequence: TGTGCCAGCAGTACGTGGGACTCGTCCACCGGGGAGCTGTTTTTT. It is translated as CASSTWDSSTGELFF. This rearrangement joins TRBV27 to TRBJ2-2; a possible D gene is TRBD2 (6 bases). The germline V and J ends were trimmed by 5 bases and 4 bases, with 14 bases remaining between them. This CDR3 region has 15 residues. From germline, CDR1 is MNHEY and CDR2 SMNVEV (reference sequence).

The V call is TRBV9, the J call TRBJ2-2, with 9 nucleotides matching TRBD2. This CDR3 is built from 15 residues. The junction had 1 base not matched to a gene; V was cut back by 0 bases and J by 4 bases. Germline loops: CDR1 SGDLS, CDR2 YYNGEE. The CDR3 loop is CASSVVRGGTGELFF. The CDR3 DNA is TGTGCCAGCAGCGTAGTGCGGGGGGGCACCGGGGAGCTGTTTTTT.